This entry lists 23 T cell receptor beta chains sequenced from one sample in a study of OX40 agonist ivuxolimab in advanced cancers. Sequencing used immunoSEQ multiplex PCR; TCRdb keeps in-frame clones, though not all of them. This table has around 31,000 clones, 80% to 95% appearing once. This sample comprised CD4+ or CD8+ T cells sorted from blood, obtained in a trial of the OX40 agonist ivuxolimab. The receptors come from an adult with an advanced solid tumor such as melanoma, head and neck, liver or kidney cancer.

Here the CDR3 DNA reads TGCGCCAGCAGCCAAGATAGGGGCACAGGGTATGGCTACACCTTC. Translated: CASSQDRGTGYGYTF. The rearrangement uses TRBV4-3 and TRBJ1-2; TRBD1 is a possible D gene (6 bases). Trimming cost V 0 bases and J 5 bases, with 13 bases left between them. Germline V gene sequence: CDR1 LGHNA, CDR2 YSLEER. CDR3 size: 15 residues.

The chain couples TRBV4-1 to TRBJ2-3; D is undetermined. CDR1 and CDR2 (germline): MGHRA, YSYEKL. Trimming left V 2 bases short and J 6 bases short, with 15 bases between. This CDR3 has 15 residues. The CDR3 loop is CASSQSTTRRDTQYF. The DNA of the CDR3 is TGCGCCAGCAGCCAAAGTACAACAAGACGGGATACGCAGTATTTT.

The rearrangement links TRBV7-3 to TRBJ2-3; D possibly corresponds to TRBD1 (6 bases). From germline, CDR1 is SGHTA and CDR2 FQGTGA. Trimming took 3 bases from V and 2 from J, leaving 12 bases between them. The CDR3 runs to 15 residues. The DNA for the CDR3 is TGTGCCAGCAGCTTTTGGGGGCGTGACACAGATACGCAGTATTTT. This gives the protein CASSFWGRDTDTQYF.

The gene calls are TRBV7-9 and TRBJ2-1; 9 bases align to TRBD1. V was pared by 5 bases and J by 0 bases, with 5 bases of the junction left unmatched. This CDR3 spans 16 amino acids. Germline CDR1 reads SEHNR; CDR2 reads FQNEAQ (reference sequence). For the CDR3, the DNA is TGTGCCAGCAGCCCGGGACAGGGAAGCTCCTACAATGAGCAGTTCTTC. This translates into CASSPGQGSSYNEQFF. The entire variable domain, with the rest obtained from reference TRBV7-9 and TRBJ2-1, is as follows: DTGVSQNPRHKITKRGQNVTFRCDPISEHNRLYWYRQTLGQGPEFLTYFQNEAQLEKSRLLSDRFSAERPKGSFSTLEIQRTEQGDSAMYLCASSPGQGSSYNEQFFGPGTRLTVL.

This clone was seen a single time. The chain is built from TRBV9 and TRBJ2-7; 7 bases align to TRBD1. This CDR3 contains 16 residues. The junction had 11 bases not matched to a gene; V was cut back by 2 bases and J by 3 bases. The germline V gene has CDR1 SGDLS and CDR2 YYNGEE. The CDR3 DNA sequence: TGTGCCAGCAGCGTCGGGACAGAAAGAGTTATCTACGAGCAGTACTTC. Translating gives CASSVGTERVIYEQYF.

CDR3 sequence reads: CASSVASGRPNEQFF. The DNA of the CDR3 is TGTGCCAGCAGCGTAGCTAGCGGGAGGCCCAATGAGCAGTTCTTC. The chain uses TRBV9 and TRBJ2-1, with TRBD2 matching 11 bases. Per germline, CDR1 SGDLS and CDR2 YYNGEE. The trim removed 0 bases at V and 6 bases at J, leaving 2 bases unmatched. The CDR3 is made up of 15 amino acids.

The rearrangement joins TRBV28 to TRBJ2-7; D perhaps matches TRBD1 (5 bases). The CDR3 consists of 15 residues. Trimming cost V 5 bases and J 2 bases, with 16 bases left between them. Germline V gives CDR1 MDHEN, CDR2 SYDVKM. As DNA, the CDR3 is TGTGCCAGCAGTATCAGGGTCGGGCGCGCCTACGAGCAGTACTTC. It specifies CASSIRVGRAYEQYF. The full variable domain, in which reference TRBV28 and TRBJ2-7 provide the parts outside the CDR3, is DVKVTQSSRYLVKRTGEKVFLECVQDMDHENMFWYRQDPGLGLRLIYFSYDVKMKEKGDIPEGYSVSREKKERFSLILESASTNQTSMYLCASSIRVGRAYEQYFGPGTRLTVT.

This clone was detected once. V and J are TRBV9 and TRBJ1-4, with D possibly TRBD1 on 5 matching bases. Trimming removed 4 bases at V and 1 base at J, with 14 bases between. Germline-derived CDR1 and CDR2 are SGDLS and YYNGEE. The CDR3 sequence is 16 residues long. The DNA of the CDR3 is TGTGCCAGCAGCCCGCGAGGTGGGGGAACTAATGAAAAACTGTTTTTT. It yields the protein CASSPRGGGTNEKLFF.

CDR3 coding DNA: TGTGCCAGCAGCTTTAGAACAATGAACACTGAAGCTTTCTTT. The encoded protein is CASSFRTMNTEAFF. The chain couples TRBV7-2 to TRBJ1-1; D is uncertain. Germline CDR1 reads SGHTA; CDR2 reads FQGNSA. The CDR3 totals 14 residues. The V and J ends lost 3 bases and 0 bases respectively, with 8 bases between them.

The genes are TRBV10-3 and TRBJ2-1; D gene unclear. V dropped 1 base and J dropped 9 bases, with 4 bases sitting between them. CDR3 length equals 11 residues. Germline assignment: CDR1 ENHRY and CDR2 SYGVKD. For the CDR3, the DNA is TGTGCCATCAGTGAGTACGGTGAGCAGTTCTTC. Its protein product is CAISEYGEQFF.

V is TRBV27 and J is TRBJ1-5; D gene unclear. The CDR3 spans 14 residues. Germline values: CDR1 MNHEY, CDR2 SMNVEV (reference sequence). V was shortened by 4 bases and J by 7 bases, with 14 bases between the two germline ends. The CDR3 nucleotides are TGTGCCAGCAGTTCATTAACCGGTCCCCAGCCCCAGCATTTT. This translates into CASSSLTGPQPQHF.

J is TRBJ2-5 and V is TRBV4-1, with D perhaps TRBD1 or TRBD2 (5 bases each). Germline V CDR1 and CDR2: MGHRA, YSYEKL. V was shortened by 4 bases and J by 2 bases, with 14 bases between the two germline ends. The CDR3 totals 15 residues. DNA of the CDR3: TGCGCCAGCAGCCCCGGGACCCTGGGGCAAGAGACCCAGTACTTC. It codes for CASSPGTLGQETQYF.

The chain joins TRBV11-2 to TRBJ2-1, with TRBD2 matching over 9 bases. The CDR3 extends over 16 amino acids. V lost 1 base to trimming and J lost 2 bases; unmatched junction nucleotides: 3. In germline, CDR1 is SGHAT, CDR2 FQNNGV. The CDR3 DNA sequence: TGTGCCAGCAGCTTAGGGACTAGCGCTCCCTACAATGAGCAGTTCTTC. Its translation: CASSLGTSAPYNEQFF.

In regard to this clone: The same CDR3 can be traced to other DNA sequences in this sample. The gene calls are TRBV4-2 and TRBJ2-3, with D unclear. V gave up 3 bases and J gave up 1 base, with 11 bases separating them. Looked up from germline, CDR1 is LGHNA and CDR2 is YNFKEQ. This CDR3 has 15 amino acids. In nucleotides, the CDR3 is TGTGCCAGCAGCCAGAACGTTGGGGGCACAGATACGCAGTATTTT. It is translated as CASSQNVGGTDTQYF.

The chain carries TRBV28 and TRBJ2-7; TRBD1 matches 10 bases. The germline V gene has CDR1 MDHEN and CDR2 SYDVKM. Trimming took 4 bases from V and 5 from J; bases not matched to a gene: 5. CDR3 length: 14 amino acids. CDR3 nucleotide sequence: TGTGCCAGCAGTTCGCAAGGGACAGGGGACGAGCAGTACGTC. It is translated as CASSSQGTGDEQYV.

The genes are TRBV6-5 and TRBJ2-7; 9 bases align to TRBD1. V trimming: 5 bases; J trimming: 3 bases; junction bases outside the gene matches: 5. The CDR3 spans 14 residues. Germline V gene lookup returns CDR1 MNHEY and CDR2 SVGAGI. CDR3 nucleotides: TGTGCCAGCAGTGAGACAGGGGGTAACTACGAGCAGTACTTC. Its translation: CASSETGGNYEQYF.

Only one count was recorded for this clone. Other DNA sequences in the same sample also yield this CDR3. The CDR3 sequence is CASSLGGRGYTF. The CDR3 coding sequence is TGTGCCAGCAGCTTGGGGGGGCGTGGCTACACCTTC. The chain employs TRBV5-4 and TRBJ1-2; perhaps TRBD1 as D (6 bases). V was cut by 0 bases and J by 7 bases, with 7 bases left in between. There are 12 residues in the CDR3. CDR1 and CDR2 (germline): SGHNT, YYREEE (reference sequence).

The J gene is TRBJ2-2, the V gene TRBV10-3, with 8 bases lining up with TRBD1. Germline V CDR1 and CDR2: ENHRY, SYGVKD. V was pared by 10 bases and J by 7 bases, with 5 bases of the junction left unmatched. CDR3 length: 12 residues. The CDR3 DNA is TGTGCCACCCTGACAGGGGACGGGGAGCTGTTTTTT. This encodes CATLTGDGELFF.

In DNA, the CDR3 is TGTGCCACCAGCTGGACAGGCAACTCCTACGAGCAGTACGTC. Translation gives CATSWTGNSYEQYV. This chain links TRBV15 with TRBJ2-7; 7 bases map to TRBD1. CDR1 LNHNV and CDR2 YYDKDF come from the germline V gene (reference sequence). This CDR3 spans 14 amino acids. J was trimmed by 0 bases and V by 5 bases; bases with no gene match: 4.

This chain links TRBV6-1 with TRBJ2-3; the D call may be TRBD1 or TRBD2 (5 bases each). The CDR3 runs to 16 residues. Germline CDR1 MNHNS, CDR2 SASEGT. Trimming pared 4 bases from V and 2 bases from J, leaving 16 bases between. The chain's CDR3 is CASSVVRGPHTDTQYF. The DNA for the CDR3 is TGTGCCAGCAGTGTGGTGAGGGGCCCCCACACAGATACGCAGTATTTT.

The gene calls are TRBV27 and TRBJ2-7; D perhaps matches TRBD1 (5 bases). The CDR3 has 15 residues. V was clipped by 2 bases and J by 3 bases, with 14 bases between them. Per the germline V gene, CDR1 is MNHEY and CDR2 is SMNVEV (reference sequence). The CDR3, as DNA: TGTGCCAGCAGTTTAGTTCCTCCAGGGAACTACGAGCAGTACTTC. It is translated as CASSLVPPGNYEQYF.

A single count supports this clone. The CDR3 DNA reads as TGTGCCAGCAGCTTGGCTAGCCCCTACGAGCAGTACTTC. It specifies CASSLASPYEQYF. The V and J genes are TRBV7-8 and TRBJ2-7; possibly TRBD2 for D (5 bases). V was shortened by 3 bases and J by 2 bases, with 8 bases between the two germline ends. The CDR3 has 13 residues. The germline V gene has CDR1 SGHVS and CDR2 FQNEAQ.

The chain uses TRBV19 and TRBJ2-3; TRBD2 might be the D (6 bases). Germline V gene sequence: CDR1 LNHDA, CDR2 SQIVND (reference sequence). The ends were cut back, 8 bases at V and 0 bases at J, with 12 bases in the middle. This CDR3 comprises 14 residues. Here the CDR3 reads CASVLSGSTDTQYF. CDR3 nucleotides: TGTGCCAGTGTTCTTAGCGGAAGCACAGATACGCAGTATTTT.